This entry lists 28 T cell receptor beta chains sequenced from one sample in a study of blood T cell repertoires in COVID-19. Assay: immunoSEQ multiplex PCR; the TCRdb copy retains only in-frame clones and omits some. This table has about 180,000 clones, roughly 82% appearing once. Sequenced: PBMCs or T cells enriched from blood (not recorded which). The receptors originated from a woman younger than 45 who had recovered from COVID-19.

The J gene is TRBJ2-7, the V gene TRBV28, with 9 positions matching TRBD1. The V segment lost 4 bases and the J segment 12 bases; nucleotides outside the gene matches: 13. This CDR3 region has 14 residues. Germline V gives CDR1 MDHEN, CDR2 SYDVKM. CDR3 residues: CASSSAGQGSGVYF. The CDR3 coding sequence is TGTGCCAGCAGTTCTGCGGGACAGGGAAGCGGGGTGTACTTC.

V usage is TRBV18 and J usage is TRBJ2-5, with 8 bases that match TRBD1. This CDR3 region has 16 residues. CDR1 and CDR2 from the germline V gene are KGHSH and LQKENI. V lost 3 bases and J lost 5; bases outside the gene matches: 11. For the CDR3, the DNA is TGTGCCAGCTCACCTACCTCCGGACAGGGATCGGAGACCCAGTACTTC. This encodes CASSPTSGQGSETQYF.

This clone appeared a single time. V and J are TRBV4-1 and TRBJ2-5; TRBD1 matches at 9 bases. This CDR3 is 14 amino acids long. Germline CDR1 reads MGHRA; CDR2 reads YSYEKL. V dropped 1 base and J dropped 4; count of bases not matched to a gene: 1. This CDR3 is CASSQAGQGETQYF. The CDR3 DNA reads TGCGCCAGCAGCCAAGCGGGACAGGGAGAGACCCAGTACTTC.

The V gene is TRBV2, the J gene TRBJ2-1; D is perhaps TRBD2 (6 bases). The CDR3 is 13 amino acids. Trimming stripped 7 bases from V and 5 bases from J, with 12 bases between. From germline, CDR1 is SNHLY and CDR2 FYNNEI. The CDR3 loop reads CASNEERDNEQFF. The CDR3 region has the DNA TGTGCCAGCAACGAGGAGCGGGACAATGAGCAGTTCTTC.

This clone was counted a single time. V is TRBV6-2 or TRBV6-3 and J is TRBJ1-5; unclear D gene. The CDR3 extends over 13 amino acids. The germline V gene encodes CDR1 MNHEY and CDR2 SVGEGT. Trimming stripped 3 bases from V and 6 bases from J, with 9 bases between. CDR3 DNA: TGTGCCAGCAGTTATGAGTATGGTCAGCCCCAGCATTTT. Its translation is CASSYEYGQPQHF.

CDR3: CASSSKLNTEAFF. The CDR3 DNA is TGCGCCAGCAGCTCTAAACTTAACACTGAAGCTTTCTTT. This chain links TRBV5-1 with TRBJ1-1; D gene uncertain. V was clipped by 3 bases and J by 2 bases, with 8 bases between them. The CDR3 covers 13 residues. Germline V gene lookup returns CDR1 SGHRS and CDR2 YFSETQ.

The chain carries TRBV7-9 and TRBJ1-4; 10 positions match TRBD1. Per germline, CDR1 SEHNR and CDR2 FQNEAQ (reference sequence). CDR3 length: 15 amino acids. J lost 6 bases, V lost 5 bases, and 6 bases had no gene match. The CDR3 DNA follows: TGTGCCAGCAGCGCGGACGGGACAGGGGATGAAAAACTGTTTTTT. Amino acid sequence: CASSADGTGDEKLFF.

Details on this clone: Within the sample, other DNA sequences also encode this same CDR3. The chain is built from TRBV24-1 and TRBJ2-7; D might be TRBD2 (5 bases). The CDR3 totals 12 residues. Germline values: CDR1 KGHDR, CDR2 SFDVKD. Trimming pared 3 bases from V and 4 bases from J, leaving 6 bases between. CDR3 coding DNA: TGTGCCACCAGTGATCGGGGATACGAGCAGTACTTC. It is translated as CATSDRGYEQYF.

The V and J genes are TRBV11-2 and TRBJ2-3; D is ambiguous. CDR3 length: 14 amino acids. Trimming removed 1 base at V and 2 bases at J, with 7 bases between. CDR1 and CDR2 from the germline V gene are SGHAT and FQNNGV. In nucleotides, the CDR3 is TGTGCCAGCAGCTTAGTAGAAACCACAGATACGCAGTATTTT. Translated, it gives CASSLVETTDTQYF.

This clone came up a few times. The V gene is TRBV19, the J gene TRBJ2-5; TRBD2 agrees at 9 bases. The trim removed 1 base at V and 2 bases at J, leaving 2 bases unmatched. CDR3 length: 15 residues. Germline V gene sequence: CDR1 LNHDA, CDR2 SQIVND (reference sequence). The chain's CDR3 is CASSIGLAVQETQYF. The CDR3 DNA follows: TGTGCCAGTAGTATAGGACTAGCGGTGCAAGAGACCCAGTACTTC.

CDR3 bases: TGCGCCAGCAGCTTGGCCAGGGGTCAGGGACAAGCACGAACTGAAGCTTTCTTT. Translation gives CASSLARGQGQARTEAFF. The chain has TRBV5-1 and TRBJ1-1; D might be TRBD1 (6 bases). V was trimmed by 0 bases and J by 5 bases, leaving 23 bases between them. Germline V lookup: CDR1 SGHRS, CDR2 YFSETQ. The length of the CDR3 is 18 residues.

The chain carries TRBV21-1 and TRBJ2-7; the table's TRBD1 call for D was not verified on the DNA. TRBV21-1 constitutes a pseudogene. This CDR3 is built from 17 residues. CDR3 amino acids: CASRGVTGEDRGCEQYF. The DNA of the CDR3 is TGTGCCAGCAGGGGGGTGACAGGGGAGGACCGGGGCTGCGAGCAGTACTTC.

The rearrangement joins TRBV2 to TRBJ2-2; D gene unclear. The CDR3 spans 13 residues. Germline V gene lookup returns CDR1 SNHLY and CDR2 FYNNEI. Deletions cut 4 bases from V and 1 base from J, with 4 bases between. CDR3 amino acids: CASSAQNTGELFF. The CDR3 DNA reads TGTGCCAGCAGTGCACAGAACACCGGGGAGCTGTTTTTT.

The chain is built from TRBV24-1 and TRBJ1-5; TRBD1 matches 9 bases. J lost 2 bases, V lost 3 bases, and 4 bases had no gene match. The length of the CDR3 is 16 residues. Germline V gives CDR1 KGHDR, CDR2 SFDVKD. DNA for the CDR3: TGTGCCACCAGTGATGCCCGGACAGGGGGCAATCAGCCCCAGCATTTT. It codes for CATSDARTGGNQPQHF.

CDR3 DNA sequence: TGTGCCAGCAGCCGGCGGACAGGGAGATCCATCCCGTCCGAGCAGTACTTC. It specifies CASSRRTGRSIPSEQYF. The chain uses TRBV3-1 (or the pseudogene TRBV3-2) and TRBJ2-7, with 8 positions matching TRBD1. Germline V CDR1 and CDR2: LGHDT, YNNKEL (reference sequence). There are 17 residues in the CDR3. Losses at the gene ends were 4 bases for V and 6 bases for J; bases not matched to a gene: 17.

The chain links TRBV28 to TRBJ2-7, with 7 bases identical to TRBD1. The CDR3 has 14 amino acids. Germline trimming cut 6 bases from V and 0 bases from J; bases unmatched to any gene: 5. Germline assignment: CDR1 MDHEN and CDR2 SYDVKM. DNA of the CDR3: TGTGCCAGCAGAACCCGGGACAGCTCCTACGAGCAGTACTTC. This translates into CASRTRDSSYEQYF. The complete variable domain, with remaining parts taken from reference TRBV28 and TRBJ2-7, reads DVKVTQSSRYLVKRTGEKVFLECVQDMDHENMFWYRQDPGLGLRLIYFSYDVKMKEKGDIPEGYSVSREKKERFSLILESASTNQTSMYLCASRTRDSSYEQYFGPGTRLTVT.

The chain has TRBV18 and TRBJ1-5, with 8 bases matching TRBD1. The CDR3 spans 16 residues. The junction had 9 bases not matched to a gene; V was cut back by 4 bases and J by 4 bases. Germline assignment: CDR1 KGHSH and CDR2 LQKENI. The CDR3 is CASSHPDRVANQPQHF. In nucleotides, the CDR3 is TGTGCCAGCTCACACCCGGACAGGGTTGCAAATCAGCCCCAGCATTTT.

The rearrangement joins TRBV11-2 to TRBJ2-7, with 9 bases identical to TRBD2. Trimming took 0 bases from V and 8 from J; bases not matched to a gene: 11. This CDR3 is 16 amino acids long. Germline CDR1 SGHAT, CDR2 FQNNGV. CDR3 amino acids: CASSLEAREGSGKQYF. CDR3 sequence (DNA): TGTGCCAGCAGCTTAGAGGCGCGGGAGGGGTCCGGAAAGCAGTACTTC.

This rearrangement joins TRBV28 to TRBJ2-5; 7 nucleotides agree with TRBD1. V lost 6 bases, J lost 7 bases, and 11 bases stayed unmatched. CDR3 length: 14 residues. Germline CDR1 MDHEN, CDR2 SYDVKM. This CDR3 is CASSQGQLMGTQYF. DNA of the CDR3: TGTGCCAGCAGCCAGGGACAGCTCATGGGGACCCAGTACTTC.

This clone was observed once. The chain recombines TRBV10-3 with TRBJ1-2, with TRBD1 matching 10 bases. Germline V gives CDR1 ENHRY, CDR2 SYGVKD. The V segment lost 7 bases and the J segment 5 bases; nucleotides outside the gene matches: 4. This CDR3 is 13 amino acids long. This chain's CDR3 is CAITGTGDYGYTF. CDR3 bases: TGTGCCATCACCGGGACAGGGGATTATGGCTACACCTTC.

The rearrangement links TRBV29-1 to TRBJ2-5; 10 bases are a match to TRBD1. Germline CDR1 reads SQVTM; CDR2 reads ANQGSEA. Trimming at V came to 0 bases and at J to 5 bases, leaving 9 bases not matched to a gene. This CDR3 spans 16 amino acids. CDR3: CSVEDWVTGGAETQYF. Written as DNA, the CDR3 is TGCAGCGTTGAAGATTGGGTGACAGGGGGCGCGGAGACCCAGTACTTC.

This rearrangement joins TRBV21-1 to TRBJ2-3; the listed D gene, TRBD2, was not tested against the DNA. TRBV21-1 is labeled a pseudogene. The CDR3 contains 12 residues. The DNA of the CDR3 is TGTGCCAGCAGCAGTATCACAGATACGCAGTATTTT. Translated, it gives CASSSITDTQYF.

This chain links TRBV4-1 with TRBJ1-5; D gene unclear. Trimming removed 0 bases at V and 3 bases at J, with 6 bases between. This CDR3 spans 14 amino acids. Germline CDR1 is MGHRA and CDR2 is YSYEKL. CDR3 sequence reads: CASSQDGHNQPQHF. Written as DNA, the CDR3 is TGCGCCAGCAGCCAAGACGGTCACAATCAGCCCCAGCATTTT.

This CDR3 reads CATKSKREDNEQFF. The CDR3, as DNA: TGTGCGACAAAGAGTAAGCGGGAGGACAATGAGCAGTTCTTC. The chain carries TRBV7-8 and TRBJ2-1; 9 positions agree with TRBD2. The CDR3 length is 14 residues. Germline loops: CDR1 SGHVS, CDR2 FQNEAQ.

The chain carries TRBV6-5 and TRBJ2-1; the D gene is possibly TRBD1 (5 bases). CDR3 length: 13 amino acids. Germline V gene lookup returns CDR1 MNHEY and CDR2 SVGAGI. V lost 6 bases and J 4 bases, leaving 10 bases between the germline ends. CDR3 bases: TGTGCCAGCAGAGCCAGGGATTACAATGAGCAGTTCTTC. Its translation is CASRARDYNEQFF.

This clone was seen once. V usage is TRBV2 and J usage is TRBJ2-7; possibly TRBD2 for D (6 bases). Germline V gene lookup returns CDR1 SNHLY and CDR2 FYNNEI. V was trimmed by 2 bases and J by 6 bases, leaving 11 bases between them. The CDR3 has 13 residues. Here the CDR3 DNA reads TGTGCCAGCAGTGAACAGGGAGGTGGCGAGCAGTACTTC. Amino acid sequence: CASSEQGGGEQYF.

This chain links TRBV6-5 with TRBJ2-7, with a tentative D call TRBD2 (6 bases). Germline assignment: CDR1 MNHEY and CDR2 SVGAGI. Trimming removed 5 bases at V and 9 bases at J, with 17 bases between. This CDR3 has 13 residues. The CDR3 DNA is TGTGCCAGCAGTAAAAAGAGGGACGGGGGGCAGTACTTC. It yields the protein CASSKKRDGGQYF.

The chain combines TRBV5-1 with TRBJ2-3, with a weak D call TRBD1 (6 bases). Trimming removed 6 bases from V and 4 bases from J, with 12 bases in between. Germline CDR1 SGHRS, CDR2 YFSETQ. CDR3 size: 13 residues. The CDR3 loop reads CASKSTGSDTQYF. As DNA, the CDR3 is TGCGCCAGCAAATCCACAGGGTCAGATACGCAGTATTTT.